The next 21 T cell receptor beta chains were all read from a single sample in a study of T-cell reconstitution after alpha-beta-depleted transplantation in children. Preparation of the TCRbeta library used unique molecular identifiers. TCRdb called the PCR reads again in MiXCR, with one record for every CDR3 protein. The table lists approximately 520,000 distinct CDR3 sequences, around 10% of them singletons. The input for sequencing was PBMCs, mostly from graft donor cells, taken 180 days after TCRalphabeta/CD19-depleted stem cell transplant. The source is a female patient aged 2 to 10 who had a stem cell transplant for aplastic anemia, so the T cells may come from the graft donor.

This clonotype has more than one count but fewer than ten. The chain has TRBV6-1 and TRBJ2-1; TRBD1 is a possible D gene (6 bases). This CDR3 has 14 residues. The germline V gene encodes CDR1 MNHNS and CDR2 SASEGT. V lost 5 bases to trimming and J lost 8 bases, with 16 bases between them. CDR3 region: CASSRQADCYEQFF. The CDR3 nucleotides read TGTGCCAGCAGTCGACAGGCCGACTGCTATGAGCAGTTCTTC.

Many counts were recorded for this clonotype. The chain carries TRBV11-2 and TRBJ2-3; D uncertain. The length of the CDR3 is 15 residues. Deletions cut 1 base from V and 2 bases from J, with 10 bases between. Germline values: CDR1 SGHAT, CDR2 FQNNGV. CDR3 sequence: CASSLVGSPTDTQYF. The CDR3 DNA follows: TGTGCCAGCAGCTTAGTGGGCAGTCCCACAGATACGCAGTATTTT.

This clonotype was seen more than once but under ten times. This chain joins TRBV7-9 and TRBJ2-4, with 7 bases lining up with TRBD2. Looked up from germline, CDR1 is SEHNR and CDR2 is FQNEAQ (reference sequence). The ends lost 5 bases at V and 3 bases at J; junction bases unmatched: 4. The CDR3 spans 14 residues. CDR3 bases: TGTGCCAGCAGCCTGACGGGGGGCAAAAACATTCAGTACTTC. Residues: CASSLTGGKNIQYF. The complete variable domain, with remaining parts taken from reference TRBV7-9 and TRBJ2-4, reads DTGVSQNPRHKITKRGQNVTFRCDPISEHNRLYWYRQTLGQGPEFLTYFQNEAQLEKSRLLSDRFSAERPKGSFSTLEIQRTEQGDSAMYLCASSLTGGKNIQYFGAGTRLSVL.

This chain connects TRBV7-6 to TRBJ2-7; TRBD1 agrees at 9 bases. Germline assignment: CDR1 SGHVS and CDR2 FNYEAQ. V trimming: 5 bases; J trimming: 13 bases; junction bases outside the gene matches: 9. CDR3 size: 12 residues. Here the CDR3 reads CASSEDRGPLYV. The CDR3 DNA sequence: TGTGCCAGCAGCGAGGACAGGGGCCCCCTCTACGTC.

Many counts were recorded for this clonotype. This chain joins TRBV12-3 or TRBV12-4 and TRBJ2-1; a possible D gene is TRBD2 (5 bases). The V and J ends lost 2 bases and 3 bases respectively, with 11 bases between them. This CDR3 is 15 amino acids long. The CDR3 bases are TGTGCCAGCAGTTTACAAGCGGCCCGCTACAATGAGCAGTTCTTC. Encoded protein: CASSLQAARYNEQFF.

This rearrangement joins TRBV20-1 to TRBJ2-7; TRBD1 aligns across 9 bases. Germline-derived CDR1 and CDR2 are DFQATT and SNEGSKA (reference sequence). CDR3 length equals 15 residues. V lost 3 bases, J lost 3 bases, and 9 bases stayed unmatched. In DNA form, the CDR3 reads TGCAGTGCTAGGGGGACAGGGAACGCCCACTACGAGCAGTACTTC. Protein: CSARGTGNAHYEQYF.

This clonotype has only a few counts. The rearrangement uses TRBV5-5 and TRBJ2-1; 9 nucleotides line up with TRBD2. The V gene end was trimmed by 4 bases and the J gene end by 5 bases; junction bases not matched to a gene: 10. This CDR3 has 16 amino acids. Germline V gene data show CDR1 as SGHKS and CDR2 as YYEKEE (reference sequence). The CDR3 DNA follows: TGTGCCAGCAGCCTCCGAGCGGGGGGAGGGGACAATGAGCAGTTCTTC. Translating gives CASSLRAGGGDNEQFF.

The rearrangement joins TRBV24-1 to TRBJ2-5; TRBD2 might be the D (6 bases). Trimming removed 4 bases from V and 5 bases from J, with 19 bases in between. CDR3 length equals 16 residues. Germline values: CDR1 KGHDR, CDR2 SFDVKD. In DNA, the CDR3 is TGTGCCACCAGTGACGCATTAGAACCTGGAGGGGAGACCCAGTACTTC. The encoded protein is CATSDALEPGGETQYF.

The chain links TRBV19 to TRBJ1-2; 8 nucleotides agree with TRBD1. The germline V gene encodes CDR1 LNHDA and CDR2 SQIVND (reference sequence). The junction had 15 bases not matched to a gene; V was cut back by 10 bases and J by 5 bases. The CDR3 length is 15 residues. CDR3 region: CATTPGQVPLYGYTF. In DNA, the CDR3 is TGTGCCACCACCCCGGGACAGGTCCCACTATATGGCTACACCTTC.

This rearrangement joins TRBV7-9 to TRBJ2-5; the D gene could be TRBD1 or TRBD2 (5 bases each). Germline CDR1 SEHNR, CDR2 FQNEAQ (reference sequence). V lost 5 bases and J 0 bases, leaving 16 bases between the germline ends. The CDR3 has 16 residues. For the CDR3, the DNA is TGTGCCAGCAGCCCCGAGGGACGGGTGTACCAAGAGACCCAGTACTTC. This gives the protein CASSPEGRVYQETQYF.

As DNA, the CDR3 is TGTGCCAGCAGCTTCCGGGACAGGCCACGAGAGACCCAGTACTTC. Its protein is CASSFRDRPRETQYF. J is TRBJ2-5 and V is TRBV7-2, with 8 positions matching TRBD1. V lost 3 bases, J lost 4 bases, and 7 bases stayed unmatched. The CDR3 runs to 15 residues. In germline, CDR1 is SGHTA, CDR2 FQGNSA.

This clonotype was detected only a few times. The chain uses TRBV2 and TRBJ2-5; D may be TRBD2 (6 bases). Trimming took 5 bases from V and 1 from J, leaving 17 bases between them. There are 16 residues in the CDR3. The germline V gene encodes CDR1 SNHLY and CDR2 FYNNEI. CDR3 protein: CASSSPLAASQETQYF. In nucleotides, the CDR3 is TGTGCCAGCAGTTCCCCGTTAGCGGCCTCCCAAGAGACCCAGTACTTC.

The chain is built from TRBV29-1 and TRBJ2-1; D may be TRBD1 or TRBD2 (6 bases each). V shed 7 bases and J shed 7 bases, with 14 bases lying between them. Germline lookup yields CDR1 SQVTM and CDR2 ANQGSEA. The CDR3 length is 12 residues. CDR3 in amino acids: CSAPQGGNEQFF. The CDR3 DNA sequence: TGCAGCGCTCCACAGGGAGGTAATGAGCAGTTCTTC.

This clonotype was detected a few times. This chain connects TRBV6-2 or TRBV6-3 to TRBJ1-1; 7 nucleotides line up with TRBD1. The length of the CDR3 is 14 residues. Germline assignment: CDR1 MNHEY and CDR2 SVGEGT. V lost 6 bases to trimming and J lost 4 bases; unmatched junction nucleotides: 8. The CDR3 region is CASRPRNRGTEAFF. CDR3 nucleotides: TGTGCCAGCAGGCCAAGGAACAGGGGCACTGAAGCTTTCTTT.

This clonotype was counted ten times or more. This sequence joins TRBV12-3 or TRBV12-4 and TRBJ2-3, with 8 positions matching TRBD2. The CDR3 covers 16 residues. Losses at the gene ends were 6 bases for V and 3 bases for J; bases not matched to a gene: 11. Here the CDR3 reads CASRDQSGSSTDTQYF. Here the CDR3 DNA reads TGTGCCAGCAGAGACCAAAGCGGGAGCAGTACAGATACGCAGTATTTT.

CDR3 sequence (DNA): TGTGCCAGCAGTTTATCGTACTACCTCACAGGGGGCGAATATGGCTACACCTTC. Residues: CASSLSYYLTGGEYGYTF. The rearrangement joins TRBV27 to TRBJ1-2; 9 bases match TRBD1. Looked up from germline, CDR1 is MNHEY and CDR2 is SMNVEV (reference sequence). This CDR3 is 18 amino acids long. J was trimmed by 5 bases and V by 0 bases; bases with no gene match: 13.

V is TRBV10-3 and J is TRBJ2-2; 10 bases match TRBD1. The CDR3 length is 15 residues. V shed 6 bases, J shed 4 bases, and the junction held 5 bases outside the gene matches. The V gene's germline CDR1 is ENHRY and CDR2 SYGVKD. CDR3: CAIRGDRGSTGELFF. The CDR3 DNA reads TGTGCCATCAGGGGGGACAGGGGAAGCACCGGGGAGCTGTTTTTT.

The V and J genes are TRBV6-5 and TRBJ1-1; D not resolved. The CDR3 is 18 amino acids. Trimming removed 2 bases from V and 2 bases from J, with 21 bases in between. Germline V lookup: CDR1 MNHEY, CDR2 SVGAGI. CDR3 in DNA: TGTGCCAGCAGTTACCTCAACCCTTGGGAGGAGAAAAACACTGAAGCTTTCTTT. Protein sequence: CASSYLNPWEEKNTEAFF.

This clonotype has a count of ten or more. The chain links TRBV5-1 to TRBJ2-2, with D possibly matching TRBD2 (6 bases). V lost 0 bases and J 1 base, leaving 10 bases between the germline ends. This CDR3 has 16 residues. Germline V gene lookup returns CDR1 SGHRS and CDR2 YFSETQ. The CDR3 nucleotides read TGCGCCAGCAGCTTGGAGTCGGGAGTGAACACCGGGGAGCTGTTTTTT. It is translated as CASSLESGVNTGELFF.

J is TRBJ1-6 and V is TRBV20-1; perhaps TRBD1 as D (5 bases). CDR1 DFQATT and CDR2 SNEGSKA come from the germline V gene (reference sequence). The V and J ends lost 3 bases and 9 bases respectively, with 9 bases between them. This CDR3 has 12 amino acids. The CDR3, as DNA: TGCAGTGCTAGCCGTGGGACTTCACCCCTCCACTTT. Translation gives CSASRGTSPLHF.

This clonotype has ten or more counts. The chain links TRBV29-1 to TRBJ2-1, with TRBD1 matching over 9 bases. J lost 6 bases, V lost 8 bases, and 8 bases had no gene match. This CDR3 is built from 13 residues. Germline V CDR1 and CDR2: SQVTM, ANQGSEA. CDR3 nucleotides: TGCAGCCCCCGCCGGGGACAGGGCAATGAGCAGTTCTTC. Its translation is CSPRRGQGNEQFF.